This entry lists 21 T cell receptor beta chains sequenced from one sample in a study of T cells in tuberculosis. Profiling relied on immunoSEQ multiplex PCR, and the TCRdb table lists in-frame clones only, not all of them. The data contain around 26,000 clones, roughly 92% of them singletons. The material sequenced was PBMCs. The receptors stem from a donor aged 10 to 29 with latent tuberculosis or without tuberculosis infection. Some clones in this sample may be carry-over from other donors' samples.

This chain links TRBV28 with TRBJ2-7, with no clear D. The V and J ends lost 7 bases and 3 bases respectively, with 10 bases between them. CDR1 MDHEN and CDR2 SYDVKM come from the germline V gene. The CDR3 sequence is 12 residues long. The CDR3 nucleotides are TGTGCCAGCAATTCAATTCACTACGAGCAGTACTTC. Translation: CASNSIHYEQYF.

This clone was counted once. The rearrangement joins TRBV19 to TRBJ2-7; 7 bases are a match to TRBD1. The CDR3 extends over 15 amino acids. Trimming at V came to 6 bases and at J to 0 bases, leaving 8 bases not matched to a gene. The germline CDR1 and CDR2 sequences are LNHDA and SQIVND (reference sequence). In nucleotides, the CDR3 is TGTGCCAGTAGATATACAGGGGCCTCCTCCTACGAGCAGTACTTC. It is translated as CASRYTGASSYEQYF.

The chain combines TRBV5-4 with TRBJ2-7; 7 bases are a match to TRBD1. The CDR3 spans 15 residues. J was trimmed by 2 bases and V by 4 bases; bases with no gene match: 9. CDR1 and CDR2 (germline): SGHNT, YYREEE (reference sequence). The CDR3: CASSAGTANTYEQYF. Written as DNA, the CDR3 is TGTGCCAGCAGCGCCGGGACAGCGAATACCTACGAGCAGTACTTC.

The rearrangement uses TRBV4-2 and TRBJ1-1; D is unclear. From germline, CDR1 is LGHNA and CDR2 YNFKEQ. CDR3 length: 14 amino acids. V was trimmed by 0 bases and J by 1 base, leaving 6 bases between them. The CDR3 sequence is CASSQEPGNTEAFF. CDR3 nucleotide sequence: TGTGCCAGCAGCCAAGAACCCGGGAACACTGAAGCTTTCTTT.

The chain joins TRBV30 to TRBJ1-2, with D perhaps matching TRBD1 (5 bases). This CDR3 comprises 14 residues. The V gene lost 5 bases and the J gene lost 6 bases, with 19 bases spanning the gap. Germline-derived CDR1 and CDR2 are GTSNPN and SVGIG (reference sequence). CDR3 nucleotide sequence: TGTGCCTGGGGAGGACGGGGGAAACGGGATGGCTACACCTTC. This encodes CAWGGRGKRDGYTF.

This chain joins TRBV5-1 and TRBJ1-2, with D maybe TRBD1 (6 bases). Germline assignment: CDR1 SGHRS and CDR2 YFSETQ. The CDR3 has 13 residues. Trimming shortened V by 4 bases and J by 5 bases, and 12 bases separated the two germline ends. CDR3 sequence (DNA): TGCGCCAGCAGCCCCAGGGGCTATTATGGCTACACCTTC. This gives the protein CASSPRGYYGYTF.

The rearrangement joins TRBV6-1 to TRBJ2-7; 9 bases are a match to TRBD1. CDR1 MNHNS and CDR2 SASEGT come from the germline V gene. The CDR3 consists of 15 residues. Trimming cost V 6 bases and J 2 bases; bases outside gene matches: 8. CDR3 bases: TGTGCCAGCAGGCTTAACCGACAGGGGGCCTACGAGCAGTACTTC. It yields the protein CASRLNRQGAYEQYF.

V gene TRBV18 combines with J gene TRBJ1-1; 11 bases align to TRBD1. Germline lookup yields CDR1 KGHSH and CDR2 LQKENI. The CDR3 extends over 18 amino acids. V trimming: 2 bases; J trimming: 1 base; junction bases outside the gene matches: 9. The CDR3 nucleotides are TGTGCCAGCTCACCAAAAACCGGGACAGGGGGTTGGAACACTGAAGCTTTCTTT. It yields the protein CASSPKTGTGGWNTEAFF.

The genes are TRBV7-9 and TRBJ2-3; perhaps TRBD2 as D (5 bases). V was trimmed by 0 bases and J by 1 base, leaving 14 bases between them. Per germline, CDR1 SEHNR and CDR2 FQNEAQ (reference sequence). There are 17 residues in the CDR3. CDR3 in DNA: TGTGCCAGCAGCTTAGCGCTTGGAGGCGGAGGCACAGATACGCAGTATTTT. Translation: CASSLALGGGGTDTQYF.

The J gene is TRBJ1-2, the V gene TRBV6-7; 8 nucleotides line up with TRBD1. TRBV6-7 is noted as an ORF with a role that remains uncertain. The V segment lost 2 bases and the J segment 6 bases; nucleotides outside the gene matches: 8. This CDR3 contains 15 residues. CDR3 nucleotide sequence: TGTGCCAGCAGTTACCGGGACAGGTATGTGGATGGCTACACCTTC. Translation: CASSYRDRYVDGYTF.

This chain uses TRBV11-2 with TRBJ2-3; 7 bases are shared with TRBD2. The trim removed 3 bases at V and 6 bases at J, leaving 6 bases unmatched. Looked up from germline, CDR1 is SGHAT and CDR2 is FQNNGV. This CDR3 is built from 14 residues. CDR3: CASSFRAGVDTQYF. CDR3 DNA sequence: TGTGCCAGCAGCTTCCGTGCGGGAGTGGATACGCAGTATTTT.

The genes are TRBV4-1 and TRBJ1-1, with a possible D match to TRBD1 (6 bases). Germline V CDR1 and CDR2: MGHRA, YSYEKL. The CDR3 has 16 amino acids. Trimming took 3 bases from V and 5 from J, leaving 19 bases between them. The CDR3 nucleotides are TGCGCCAGCAGCCAGGATGGGGAGGGGGTTGGGACTGAAGCTTTCTTT. Translating it yields CASSQDGEGVGTEAFF.

The table lists this clone with a few counts. The V gene is TRBV29-1, the J gene TRBJ2-4, with 8 bases identical to TRBD2. The V segment lost 4 bases and the J segment 0 bases; nucleotides outside the gene matches: 14. Germline loops: CDR1 SQVTM, CDR2 ANQGSEA. The CDR3 runs to 18 residues. In DNA, the CDR3 is TGCAGCGTTGTCCTCACGGGAGGGCTCTCCTTAGCCAAAAACATTCAGTACTTC. This sequence encodes CSVVLTGGLSLAKNIQYF.

The V call is TRBV27, the J call TRBJ2-2; D uncertain. The CDR3 runs to 15 residues. Germline loops: CDR1 MNHEY, CDR2 SMNVEV (reference sequence). The V end lost 1 base, the J end lost 6 bases, and 12 bases lay between the germline ends. The CDR3 here is CASSLYPGVAGELFF. CDR3 DNA sequence: TGTGCCAGCAGTTTATACCCGGGTGTGGCCGGGGAGCTGTTTTTT.

The chain employs TRBV2 and TRBJ1-1, with TRBD1 matching over 8 bases. V was clipped by 6 bases and J by 8 bases; unmatched bases: 2. Germline CDR1 and CDR2: SNHLY and FYNNEI. The CDR3 extends over 11 amino acids. The CDR3, as DNA: TGTGCCAGCAGCCGGGACAGGGAAGCTTTCTTT. Protein: CASSRDREAFF.

The chain combines TRBV4-1 with TRBJ2-2; 8 bases line up with TRBD1. CDR1 and CDR2 from the germline V gene are MGHRA and YSYEKL. CDR3 length equals 18 residues. J was trimmed by 5 bases and V by 6 bases; bases with no gene match: 17. The CDR3 nucleotides are TGCGCCAGCAGTTGGGGTCCCCGTGACAGGGGCAGGACCGGGGAGCTGTTTTTT. It translates to CASSWGPRDRGRTGELFF.

The chain joins TRBV5-4 to TRBJ1-2, with D hard to call. Trimming left V 0 bases short and J 8 bases short, with 11 bases between. This CDR3 region has 13 residues. From germline, CDR1 is SGHNT and CDR2 YYREEE (reference sequence). In DNA, the CDR3 is TGTGCCAGCAGCTTGGAGAAAGCGGGCGGCTACACCTTC. It specifies CASSLEKAGGYTF.

The J gene is TRBJ2-5, the V gene TRBV25-1, with 14 nucleotides matching TRBD2. The CDR3 is 18 amino acids. V lost 3 bases, J lost 3 bases, and 9 bases stayed unmatched. The germline V gene encodes CDR1 MGHDK and CDR2 SYGVNS. The CDR3 coding sequence is TGTGCCAGCAGTGACCCCCCACCGGGACTAGCGGGAGAAGAGACCCAGTACTTC. It is translated as CASSDPPPGLAGEETQYF.

This sequence joins TRBV7-8 and TRBJ2-7, with 10 bases identical to TRBD1. CDR1 is SGHVS, CDR2 FQNEAQ, per germline. This CDR3 is 21 amino acids long. V dropped 3 bases and J dropped 2; count of bases not matched to a gene: 22. The CDR3 sequence is CASSFGIGGQGFERATYEQYF. Written as DNA, the CDR3 is TGTGCCAGCAGCTTTGGGATTGGGGGACAGGGGTTTGAGCGGGCAACCTACGAGCAGTACTTC.

Here the CDR3 reads CASSPLAGGQGDTQYF. Here the CDR3 DNA reads TGTGCCAGCAGCCCCCTAGCGGGGGGGCAGGGAGATACGCAGTATTTT. This chain connects TRBV7-9 to TRBJ2-3; TRBD2 matches at 12 bases. With V trimmed by 5 bases and J by 5 bases, 8 bases remained unmatched. The CDR3 covers 16 residues. Germline V gene data show CDR1 as SEHNR and CDR2 as FQNEAQ (reference sequence). Based on the CDR3 plus reference TRBV7-9 and TRBJ2-3, the full variable domain is DTGVSQNPRHKITKRGQNVTFRCDPISEHNRLYWYRQTLGQGPEFLTYFQNEAQLEKSRLLSDRFSAERPKGSFSTLEIQRTEQGDSAMYLCASSPLAGGQGDTQYFGPGTRLTVL.

Only a few counts were recorded for this clone. V gene TRBV30 combines with J gene TRBJ1-2, with 10 nucleotides matching TRBD1. Germline V CDR1 and CDR2: GTSNPN, SVGIG (reference sequence). CDR3 length: 12 residues. The CDR3 sequence is CAGRDRGQGYTF. CDR3 nucleotides: TGTGCGGGCCGGGACAGGGGCCAAGGCTACACCTTC.